Listed below are T cell receptor beta chains from one sample, sequenced in a study of T cells after yellow fever vaccination. Each CDR3 protein is one row after TCRdb ran MiXCR on the 5' RACE reads. The sample shows some 670,000 distinct CDR3 sequences, 9% to 15% of them seen only once. Material: PBMCs, obtained on the day of the yellow fever booster vaccination. The receptors originated from a man younger than 45 who received the YFV17D yellow fever vaccine. The CDR3 runs from the conserved cysteine through the conserved F or W. Fields, in order: V gene, D gene, CDR3 protein. D genes are given only for firm matches.

v_gene: TRBV4-3; d_gene: TRBD2; CDR3aa: CASSQEIAGVGETQYF
v_gene: TRBV28; d_gene: -; CDR3aa: CASSLPAAPEAFF
v_gene: TRBV30; d_gene: -; CDR3aa: CAWSPRFAVSLYEQYF
v_gene: TRBV6-1; d_gene: TRBD1; CDR3aa: CASVQPGQGNEKQYF
v_gene: TRBV10-3; d_gene: TRBD1; CDR3aa: CAISETGANYEQYF
v_gene: TRBV7-8; d_gene: -; CDR3aa: CASSHDRRREQYF
v_gene: TRBV3-1; d_gene: -; CDR3aa: CASSLKPDGSYEQYF
v_gene: TRBV24-1; d_gene: -; CDR3aa: CATSDSRRPGETQYF
v_gene: TRBV7-9; d_gene: -; CDR3aa: CASSFWTEPRETQYF
v_gene: TRBV20-1; d_gene: -; CDR3aa: CSAYVPGLKQETQYF
v_gene: TRBV15; d_gene: TRBD2; CDR3aa: CATSRGMAGGTDTQYF
v_gene: TRBV15; d_gene: TRBD1; CDR3aa: CATSRDGTATYEQYF
v_gene: TRBV12-3/TRBV12-4; d_gene: TRBD1; CDR3aa: CASSSYRDRVREEQFF
v_gene: TRBV10-3; d_gene: TRBD1; CDR3aa: CAISESGTGPYEQYF
v_gene: TRBV5-6; d_gene: TRBD1; CDR3aa: CASSLVGDRENYGYTF
v_gene: TRBV25-1; d_gene: TRBD2; CDR3aa: CASSELAGGRIPGELFF
v_gene: TRBV14; d_gene: TRBD2; CDR3aa: CASSRPVGGDNEQFF
v_gene: TRBV10-3; d_gene: -; CDR3aa: CAISVNRVTAEQYF
v_gene: TRBV7-8; d_gene: TRBD2; CDR3aa: CASSLRLADYNEQFF
v_gene: TRBV4-2; d_gene: -; CDR3aa: CASSHPDTGVNEQFF
v_gene: TRBV27; d_gene: -; CDR3aa: CASSLYTGNTGELFF
v_gene: TRBV7-2; d_gene: -; CDR3aa: CASSSADEQFF
v_gene: TRBV7-2; d_gene: TRBD2; CDR3aa: CASSQRTSAYNEQFF
v_gene: TRBV5-1; d_gene: -; CDR3aa: CASSLEARLYEQYF
v_gene: TRBV7-2; d_gene: TRBD2; CDR3aa: CASSSGTTNEQYF
v_gene: TRBV5-1; d_gene: -; CDR3aa: CASSFETTNNEQFF
v_gene: TRBV7-9; d_gene: TRBD2; CDR3aa: CASSSGRGDDEQFF
v_gene: TRBV6-2/TRBV6-3; d_gene: -; CDR3aa: CASSYDGYTGELFF
v_gene: TRBV15; d_gene: -; CDR3aa: CATSGDISYNEQFF
v_gene: TRBV12-3/TRBV12-4; d_gene: -; CDR3aa: CASSWEGGANTGELFF
v_gene: TRBV30; d_gene: -; CDR3aa: CAWRTGFSPTDTQYF
v_gene: TRBV7-6; d_gene: -; CDR3aa: CASSLSGRPGTEAFF
v_gene: TRBV5-6; d_gene: TRBD1; CDR3aa: CASSSRGYRGTNTGELFF
v_gene: TRBV18; d_gene: -; CDR3aa: CASSRRAVDYGYTF
v_gene: TRBV18; d_gene: TRBD1; CDR3aa: CASSPSYRDRDTDTQYF
v_gene: TRBV12-3/TRBV12-4; d_gene: -; CDR3aa: CASSRLNSANEQFF
v_gene: TRBV10-3; d_gene: -; CDR3aa: CAITGAGGTDTQYF
v_gene: TRBV14; d_gene: -; CDR3aa: CASSQEAASLYGYTF
v_gene: TRBV6-2/TRBV6-3; d_gene: TRBD1; CDR3aa: CASSPQPRTGGRLYEQYF
v_gene: TRBV29-1; d_gene: TRBD1; CDR3aa: CSVEETGVLTDTQYF
v_gene: TRBV30; d_gene: -; CDR3aa: CACRESADTQYF
v_gene: TRBV10-3; d_gene: TRBD2; CDR3aa: CAISPGLAGSNEQFF
v_gene: TRBV5-4; d_gene: -; CDR3aa: CASSPAGSNTGELFF
v_gene: TRBV10-3; d_gene: -; CDR3aa: CAISDGKENIQYF
v_gene: TRBV20-1; d_gene: TRBD2; CDR3aa: CSAHGLAGTGETQYF
v_gene: TRBV7-9; d_gene: TRBD2; CDR3aa: CASSAGTSGGTYEQYF
v_gene: TRBV20-1; d_gene: -; CDR3aa: CSVSNPGVTYEQYF
v_gene: TRBV6-2/TRBV6-3; d_gene: -; CDR3aa: CASSYRLYGYTF
v_gene: TRBV5-1; d_gene: TRBD2; CDR3aa: CASSTISGSGVNEQFF
v_gene: TRBV6-1; d_gene: -; CDR3aa: CASTDTFGGLSYEQYF
v_gene: TRBV20-1; d_gene: -; CDR3aa: CSARPRNPLYEQYF
v_gene: TRBV5-1; d_gene: -; CDR3aa: CASALSGARETQYF
v_gene: TRBV2; d_gene: -; CDR3aa: CASQNAVAGTGELFF
v_gene: TRBV11-2; d_gene: TRBD2; CDR3aa: CASSLKYAGTSGSDTQYF
v_gene: TRBV9; d_gene: -; CDR3aa: CASSVAHSSGNTIYF